This T cell receptor (beta chain) was captured in a study of blood T cell repertoires in COVID-19. The overall study: Both acute and convalescent COVID-19 samples were obtained from the United States, Italy and Spain.

Method: immunoSEQ multiplex PCR; TCRdb's copy keeps in-frame clones and lacks some. The table has hundreds of thousands of clones, around 85% seen once; the top ten hold roughly 9.8%. The sequenced sample was peripheral blood. This TCR came from a man older than 75 with acute or convalescent COVID-19.

The CDR3 region has the DNA TGTGCCAGCAGCTCGGGACTAGCGGGAGCCTACAATGAGCAGTTCTTC. Amino acid sequence: CASSSGLAGAYNEQFF. The chain employs TRBV11-3 and TRBJ2-1; 14 bases are a match to TRBD2. The CDR3 consists of 16 residues. Germline CDR1 and CDR2: SGHNT and YENEEA. Losses at the gene ends were 4 bases for V and 2 bases for J; bases not matched to a gene: 1.